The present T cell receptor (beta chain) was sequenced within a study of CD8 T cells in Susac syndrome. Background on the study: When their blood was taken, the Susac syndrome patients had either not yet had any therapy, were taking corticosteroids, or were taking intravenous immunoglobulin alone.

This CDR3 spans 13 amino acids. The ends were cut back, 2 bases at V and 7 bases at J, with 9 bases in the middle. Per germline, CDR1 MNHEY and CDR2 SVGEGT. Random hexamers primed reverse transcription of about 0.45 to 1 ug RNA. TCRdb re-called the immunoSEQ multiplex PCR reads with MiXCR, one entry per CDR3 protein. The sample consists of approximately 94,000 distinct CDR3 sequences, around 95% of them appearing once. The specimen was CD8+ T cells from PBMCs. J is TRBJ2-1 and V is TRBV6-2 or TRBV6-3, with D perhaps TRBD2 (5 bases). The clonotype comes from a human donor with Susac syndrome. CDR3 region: CASSYPSRNEQFF. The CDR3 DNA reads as TGTGCCAGCAGTTACCCTAGCAGGAATGAGCAGTTCTTC.